This T cell receptor beta chain was captured by sequencing in a study of blood T cell repertoires in COVID-19 (dated by TCRdb to 2020 to 2021). Describing the broader study: Collaborator samples came from the United States, Italy and Spain and covered acute and convalescent phases of COVID-19. The prospective study material was composed of cDNA or gDNA derived from T cells, B-cell-depleted T cells, or PBMCs. The dataset comprised deeply sampled blood TCRbeta repertoires from subjects exposed to, actively infected with, or recovered from COVID-19. A freely available public database, intended as a resource for researchers studying the immune response to SARS-CoV-2, is where the repertoires were released. Sample metadata almost always included a de-identified subject ID, COVID-19 status, age in years and sex. HLA class I and class II types, where available, came from metadata supplied by the sample provider rather than from assay-based typing. Samples were obtained from the ongoing ImmuneRACE study (first 160 participants) and from 1,000 to 1,500 subjects provided by 6 global collaborators. The full study reports these points: Clinical and demographic metadata were provided uncurated, with the amount varying by source and participant.

TCRbeta CDR3 regions were amplified from genomic DNA by means of the immunoSEQ Assay, a bias-controlled multiplex PCR. Under the source paper's analysis protocol: The number of nucleated cells in each sample was estimated from the amplification of reference gene primers within the assay. To quantify the absolute abundance of each unique TCRbeta CDR3 rearrangement, sequence reads were collapsed and filtered. For each sample, productive Simpson clonality was calculated as the square root of Simpson's diversity index over productive rearrangements. Drawn from immuneACCESS, this table holds only the in-frame rearrangements with V and J called that TCRdb kept. Clones are partly lost; checked studies trace under half to an unresolved V gene and leave the rest unexplained. D and trimming come from the DNA, and the V and J calls and clone size come from that table. The sample yields 110,000 or so clones; 75% to 90% were counted once. Together, the top ten hold around 6% of the sample.

As for this clone: Its antigen has not been determined. No much larger clone exists at a distance of one base, and base qualities are not known.

One collaborating source in Seattle enrolled patients during active infection and followed them longitudinally through the course of disease. The collaborating institutions used their own protocols to collect whole blood in K2EDTA tubes. Collaborator samples were shipped for TCRbeta analysis as frozen whole blood, isolated PBMCs, or DNA extracted from either sample type. This clonotype was sampled from a woman in her sixties or seventies with COVID-19, enrolled during active disease. The specimen was peripheral blood.

The sequenced DNA is TGTGCCAGCAGCTTTCGGGGGACAGGGGTAACAGATACGCAGTATTTT. Its translation is CASSFRGTGVTDTQYF. This chain is built from TRBV11-1 and TRBJ2-3; 10 junctional bases match TRBD1. Counted from cysteine to phenylalanine, this CDR3 has 16 amino acids. CDR3 DNA only is kept here, 48 bases in frame from base 1. Here V drops 3 bases and J drops 3 bases, and the junction holds 6 bases not matched to any gene. The germline V gene (reference sequence) sets CDR1 to SGHAT and CDR2 to FQDESV. The reference TRBV11-1 and TRBJ2-3 proteins fill in what lies around the CDR3, so the full variable domain reads EAEVAQSPRYKITEKSQAVAFWCDPISGHATLYWYRQILGQGPELLVQFQDESVVDDSQLPKDRFSAERLKGVDSTLKIQPAELGDSAMYLCASSFRGTGVTDTQYFGPGTRLTVL.